Below are 19 T cell receptor beta chains sequenced from a single sample in a study of cytomegalovirus exposure and HLA in healthy donors. The study ran its PCR with 60 Vbeta and 13 Jbeta primers. Produced via immunoSEQ multiplex PCR; TCRdb's table is partial and in-frame only. Of about 170,000 clones in the sample, around 80% were seen once. Sequencing used PBMCs. These receptors were obtained from a woman between 18 and 29 years old in good health and CMV-seronegative.

The chain recombines TRBV28 with TRBJ2-7; D perhaps matches TRBD1 (5 bases). The CDR3 totals 15 residues. Trimming shortened V by 7 bases and J by 0 bases, and 16 bases separated the two germline ends. Germline lookup yields CDR1 MDHEN and CDR2 SYDVKM. The CDR3 nucleotides read TGTGCCAGCACCAAGAGACAGAAAAGCTCCTACGAGCAGTACTTC. This codes for CASTKRQKSSYEQYF.

V and J are TRBV6-1 and TRBJ2-1; D ambiguous. This CDR3 comprises 15 residues. From germline, CDR1 is MNHNS and CDR2 SASEGT. Deletions cut 0 bases from V and 0 bases from J, with 6 bases between. The DNA of the CDR3 is TGTGCCAGCAGTGAAGCGCACAACTCCTACAATGAGCAGTTCTTC. This encodes CASSEAHNSYNEQFF.

The rearrangement links TRBV6-1 to TRBJ2-7; no reliable D call. Trimming removed 0 bases from V and 2 bases from J, with 5 bases in between. Looked up from germline, CDR1 is MNHNS and CDR2 is SASEGT. This CDR3 contains 13 residues. As DNA, the CDR3 is TGTGCCAGCAGTGAAGCAACGGCCTACGAGCAGTACTTC. This sequence encodes CASSEATAYEQYF.

This clone is a singleton in its sample. The genes are TRBV21-1 and TRBJ2-7; the D segment call TRBD2 is taken from the table without a DNA check. TRBV21-1 counts as a pseudogene. The CDR3 loop spans 13 amino acids. CDR3 region: CANPSGGIYEQYF. The CDR3 nucleotides are TGTGCCAACCCTAGCGGAGGGATCTACGAGCAGTACTTC.

Notes on this clone: An end of the junction differs from the germline gene, which may be a read error. The V and J genes are TRBV11-1 and TRBJ1-1; TRBD1 might be the D (6 bases). The CDR3 totals 16 residues. Germline V gene data show CDR1 as SGHAT and CDR2 as FQDESV (reference sequence). CDR3: CVSSLTGKVIGAEAFF. The CDR3 coding sequence is TGTGTCAGCAGCTTAACAGGGAAGGTAATAGGTGCTGAAGCTTTCTTT.

V gene TRBV11-1 combines with J gene TRBJ2-7, with D hard to call. Per germline, CDR1 SGHAT and CDR2 FQDESV (reference sequence). Between the trimmed V and J ends, which lost 2 bases and 4 bases, there was a span of 6 bases. This CDR3 is built from 12 residues. The DNA for the CDR3 is TGTGCCAGCAGCTTATCAGGTTACGAGCAGTACTTC. The encoded protein is CASSLSGYEQYF. Complete variable domain (other parts from reference TRBV11-1 and TRBJ2-7): EAEVAQSPRYKITEKSQAVAFWCDPISGHATLYWYRQILGQGPELLVQFQDESVVDDSQLPKDRFSAERLKGVDSTLKIQPAELGDSAMYLCASSLSGYEQYFGPGTRLTVT.

The chain joins TRBV4-1 to TRBJ2-1; 14 bases are shared with TRBD2. The CDR3 runs 15 residues. J gave up 12 bases and V 1 base, and 5 bases lay outside the gene matches. Germline CDR1 and CDR2: MGHRA and YSYEKL. CDR3 in amino acids: CASSQGGLAGVGQFF. CDR3 DNA: TGCGCCAGCAGCCAAGGGGGACTAGCGGGAGTGGGGCAGTTCTTC.

This clone appeared a single time. CDR3 loop: CASSLAGAPYNEQFF. The CDR3 nucleotides are TGTGCCAGCAGTCTAGCGGGGGCCCCCTACAATGAGCAGTTCTTC. The V gene is TRBV6-4, the J gene TRBJ2-1, with 10 positions matching TRBD2. Per the germline V gene, CDR1 is MRHNA and CDR2 is SNTAGT. V lost 5 bases to trimming and J lost 2 bases; unmatched junction nucleotides: 3. The CDR3 covers 15 residues.

The V and J genes are TRBV6-5 and TRBJ2-5, with a possible D match to TRBD2 (5 bases). The DNA end favors TRBJ2-7, so the J call may be wrong. There are 15 residues in the CDR3. CDR1 and CDR2 from the germline V gene are MNHEY and SVGAGI. The CDR3 DNA sequence: TGTGCCAGCAGTTACGGTCTCGGGGACTCCTACGAGCAGTACTTC. As protein: CASSYGLGDSYEQYF.

Concerning this clone: The junction departs from germline at one end; a sequencing error may be responsible. Different DNA sequences within this sample yield the same CDR3. The rearrangement uses TRBV12-5 and TRBJ2-2, with 8 nucleotides matching TRBD2. In germline, CDR1 is LGHNT, CDR2 FRNRAP. The CDR3 has 16 amino acids. CDR3 sequence: CASGAATSGGGGELFF. The CDR3 nucleotides are TGTGCTAGTGGTGCTGCCACTAGCGGTGGGGGCGGGGAGCTGTTCTTT.

Here the CDR3 reads CASGSGSLSGELFF. The CDR3 bases are TGTGCCAGTGGTAGCGGGAGTCTCTCCGGGGAGCTGTTTTTT. The chain employs TRBV28 and TRBJ2-2; 9 positions match TRBD2. Germline V gene sequence: CDR1 MDHEN, CDR2 SYDVKM. The CDR3 is made up of 14 amino acids. Trimming at V came to 9 bases and at J to 6 bases, leaving 8 bases not matched to a gene. The full variable domain, its missing parts supplied by reference TRBV28 and TRBJ2-2, is DVKVTQSSRYLVKRTGEKVFLECVQDMDHENMFWYRQDPGLGLRLIYFSYDVKMKEKGDIPEGYSVSREKKERFSLILESASTNQTSMYLCASGSGSLSGELFFGEGSRLTVL.

The V call is TRBV29-1, the J call TRBJ2-7; the match to TRBD2 covers 7 bases. Trimming cost V 4 bases and J 3 bases; bases outside gene matches: 6. The CDR3 spans 13 residues. The V gene's germline CDR1 is SQVTM and CDR2 ANQGSEA. The chain's CDR3 is CSVVSGTNYEQYF. The CDR3, as DNA: TGCAGCGTTGTCTCCGGGACTAACTACGAGCAGTACTTC.

The V and J genes are TRBV5-5 and TRBJ2-7; 7 bases are a match to TRBD2. CDR3 length: 15 amino acids. V lost 4 bases and J lost 3; bases outside the gene matches: 10. CDR1 is SGHKS and CDR2 is YYEKEE in the germline V gene (reference sequence). DNA for the CDR3: TGTGCCAGCAGCACACGGGCGGGAGTGGGCTACGAGCAGTACTTC. Amino acids: CASSTRAGVGYEQYF.

The rearrangement uses TRBV28 and TRBJ1-5, with D unresolved. The CDR3 consists of 13 residues. Germline V gene data show CDR1 as MDHEN and CDR2 as SYDVKM. The ends were cut back, 5 bases at V and 11 bases at J, with 16 bases in the middle. In DNA, the CDR3 is TGTGCCAGCAGTGACCGCCGAGGGCGAACCCAGCATTTT. The encoded protein is CASSDRRGRTQHF.

The chain employs TRBV7-2 and TRBJ2-7, with D possibly matching TRBD2 (5 bases). The CDR3 is 15 residues long. V was pared by 1 base and J by 0 bases, with 10 bases between. In germline, CDR1 is SGHTA, CDR2 FQGNSA. CDR3 DNA: TGTGCCAGCAGCTTAGGTCCTACTAGCTCCTACGAGCAGTACTTC. Amino acids: CASSLGPTSSYEQYF.

The rearrangement uses TRBV2 and TRBJ2-3; 13 bases match TRBD2. The J segment lost 3 bases and the V segment lost 6 bases, leaving 6 bases of the junction unmatched. Germline values: CDR1 SNHLY, CDR2 FYNNEI. The CDR3 loop spans 16 amino acids. The CDR3 DNA is TGTGCCAGCAGCGATTGGACTAGCGGGAGAACAGATACGCAGTATTTT. This gives the protein CASSDWTSGRTDTQYF.

This sequence joins TRBV5-1 and TRBJ2-7; maybe TRBD2 (7 bases). This CDR3 spans 15 amino acids. Germline lookup yields CDR1 SGHRS and CDR2 YFSETQ. V was trimmed by 0 bases and J by 0 bases, leaving 10 bases between them. CDR3 bases: TGCGCCAGCAGCTTGGAGGGGGGGACCTCCTACGAGCAGTACTTC. It is translated as CASSLEGGTSYEQYF.

This clone has just a few counts. This chain connects TRBV29-1 to TRBJ2-3, with a possible D match to TRBD2 (5 bases). Between the trimmed V and J ends, which lost 5 bases and 4 bases, there was a span of 13 bases. The CDR3 length is 13 residues. Germline V gene data show CDR1 as SQVTM and CDR2 as ANQGSEA. The CDR3 spells CSVYRTGSDTQYF. Here the CDR3 DNA reads TGCAGCGTTTATAGGACTGGATCAGATACGCAGTATTTT.

This rearrangement joins TRBV9 to TRBJ2-7, with a weak D call TRBD2 (6 bases). V was shortened by 1 base and J by 3 bases, with 14 bases between the two germline ends. Germline values: CDR1 SGDLS, CDR2 YYNGEE. This CDR3 has 15 residues. CDR3 region: CASSVSAGSIYEQYF. DNA for the CDR3: TGTGCCAGCAGCGTATCGGCGGGAAGCATCTACGAGCAGTACTTC.